This T cell receptor beta chain was documented in a study of control samples from healthy donors and cancer patients. V was shortened by 6 bases and J by 0 bases, with 8 bases between the two germline ends. The CDR3 spans 13 residues. Only in-frame clones appear in the TCRdb table, and some are missing; sequencing was by immunoSEQ multiplex PCR. The sample lists about 97,000 clones, about 91% occurring once. What was sequenced was blood. This TCR was recovered from a young woman in good health. This rearrangement joins TRBV12-3 or TRBV12-4 to TRBJ1-2; unclear D gene. CDR3 nucleotides: TGTGCCAGCAGCCCTATTACTAACTATGGCTACACCTTC. Protein sequence: CASSPITNYGYTF.